This entry features one T cell receptor beta chain sequence. Which antigen it targets is not known. The input lacks base qualities; no much larger clone sits a single base away. A MiSeq instrument was used for deep resolution sequencing, which targeted depths ranging from 1 in 1 million up to 1 in 200,000 T cells, with coverage averaging 10x for each clonotype. The immunoSEQ hsTCRB Kit was used to generate TCR beta libraries. As for the authors' bioinformatics: The data were analyzed with ImmunoSEQ Analyzer and ImmunoSEQ Data Assistant, and V, D and J gene assignments followed IMGT definitions. Clonality, which ranges from 0 to 1, was calculated by subtracting the normalized Shannon entropy of productive rearrangement frequencies from one. Only overrepresented clonotypes making up at least 0.05% of each patient's repertoire were included in the public clonotype analysis. Some 13 age-matched healthy donor repertoires from immuneACCESS were used as controls for clonality. The immuneACCESS repertoire file appears here via TCRdb, limited to in-frame rearrangements. These files lack a portion of the clones; in checked studies, under half of the deficit traces to unresolved V genes, and the cause of the others is not known. D and trimming come from the DNA, and the V and J calls and clone size come from that table. Here the sample has some 81,000 clones; about four fifths occur a single time. The ten largest clones add up to approximately 5% of the sample.

The data were taken from a study of cytotoxic CD8 clonotypes in ibrutinib-treated CLL (dated by TCRdb to about 2021). A note on the overall study: The cohort was composed of ten to eleven relapsed/refractory and about 16 treatment-naive patients; IGHV unmutated status was identified in some 17 patients. On average, each sample had roughly 260,000 productive templates and approximately 89,000 productive rearrangements. Longitudinal samples were obtainable from about 30% of the roughly 90 participants in the trial. Cryopreserved peripheral blood mononuclear cells were collected at three points: before therapy, at response, and at either sustained remission or disease progression. Responses were partial in roughly 25 patients and complete in 2; after median around 72 months follow-up, about 14 stayed in remission and 12 progressed. Every remission and progressive disease sample was obtained while ibrutinib was still being received by the patients. Response samples were obtained after a median of approximately 12 months of treatment, with a range of roughly 6 to 40 months.

V and J are truncated by 1 base and 3 bases respectively, leaving an intervening sequence of 18 bases. Measured from the cysteine to the phenylalanine, the CDR3 is 17 residues long. The read is trimmed to its CDR3 DNA, 51 bases read in frame from base 1. Per the germline V gene (reference sequence), LNHNV is the CDR1 and YYDKDF is the CDR2. General conclusions and limits of the study: Sampling times were not matched between patients in sustained remission and patients whose disease was progressing, and lymph node repertoires were not examined. At baseline, clonality was higher than in age-matched healthy donors and showed a strong correlation with circulating CD8+ T-cell counts. At ibrutinib response clonality went up, during sustained remission it held steady, and at progression it dropped back toward baseline. Public clonotypes were rare and either contracted or stayed stable during treatment, and the rise in clonality at ibrutinib response reflected the expansion of private clonotypes.

The time point label, as the study defines it: approximately eleven months on ibrutinib. Around 2 micrograms of genomic DNA were extracted from cryopreserved PBMCs for TCR beta library preparation. Longitudinal blood samples from CLL patients receiving ibrutinib monotherapy were subjected to high-throughput TCR beta sequencing. The patients took part in an open-label, single-center phase 2 trial of ibrutinib monotherapy. Specimen: PBMCs, collected after 12 months of ibrutinib treatment. The source of this sequence is a human donor with chronic lymphocytic leukemia. The V and J segments used are TRBV15 and TRBJ1-2; the D segment could be TRBD1, given 6 matching bases. The sequenced DNA is TGTGCCACCAGCAGAGCCGGGGGCGGGCCCGGGGACTATGGCTACACCTTC. Its translation reads: CATSRAGGGPGDYGYTF.